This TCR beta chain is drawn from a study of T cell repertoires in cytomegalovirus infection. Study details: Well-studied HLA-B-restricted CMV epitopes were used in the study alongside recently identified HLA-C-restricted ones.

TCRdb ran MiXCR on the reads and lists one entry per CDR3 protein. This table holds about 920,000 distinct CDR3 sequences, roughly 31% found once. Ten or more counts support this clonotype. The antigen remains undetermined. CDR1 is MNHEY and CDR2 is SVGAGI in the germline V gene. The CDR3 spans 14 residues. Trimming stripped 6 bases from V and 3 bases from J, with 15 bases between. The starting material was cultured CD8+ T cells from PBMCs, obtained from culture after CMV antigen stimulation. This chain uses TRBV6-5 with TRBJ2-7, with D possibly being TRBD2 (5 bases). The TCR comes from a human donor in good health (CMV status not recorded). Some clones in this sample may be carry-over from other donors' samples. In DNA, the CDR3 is TGTGCCAGCAGAGGAAGGAGGCAGAGCTACGAGCAGTACTTC. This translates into CASRGRRQSYEQYF.